Sequencing of this T cell receptor (beta chain) was carried out in a study of blood T cell repertoires in COVID-19. Study details: Sites across the United States, Italy and Spain contributed samples from acute and convalescent COVID-19. Nucleic acid was either cDNA or gDNA, and it came from T cells, B-cell-depleted T cells, or PBMCs.

Source study methods: Cell counts per sample came from amplifying reference gene primers. Sequenced by immunoSEQ multiplex PCR; TCRdb stores in-frame clones only, minus some. The V and J calls and clone size are taken from that table; D and trimming were inferred from the DNA. The data contain roughly 250,000 clones, roughly 86% of them singletons. Germline values: CDR1 MGHRA, CDR2 YSYEKL. V lost 0 bases, J lost 2 bases, and 10 bases lay in between. The CDR3 is 15 amino acids. The genes are TRBV4-1 and TRBJ1-2; D is undetermined. What was sequenced was peripheral blood. The receptor was isolated from a middle-aged man with acute or convalescent COVID-19. CDR3 bases: TGCGCCAGCAGCCAAGAGTGGGCGCGCAACTATGGCTACACCTTC. Translated, it gives CASSQEWARNYGYTF.